The T cell receptor beta chain described here comes from a study of CD8+ T cells in alopecia areata. Whole-study results and caveats: Uncertainty about whether baseline CD8+ expansion is linked to response remains, with one nonresponder.

As for this clone: Its antigen is as yet unknown.

Extracted RNA was reverse transcribed, and the resulting cDNA served as sequencing template. The method was immunoSEQ multiplex PCR; TCRdb's version includes in-frame clones alone and lacks a portion of them. The sample shows roughly 220,000 clones, over 60% of them seen only once. Treatment specified: oral pan-JAK inhibitor, 5-10 mg twice daily. The TCR sequence derives from a human donor with alopecia areata. This specimen consisted of CD4+ T cells sorted from blood, obtained at approximately week 44, from a patient treated with tofacitinib.

CDR3 in amino acids: CATSRGTAPDEQYF. The CDR3 coding sequence is TGTGCCACCAGCAGAGGAACAGCTCCGGACGAGCAGTACTTC. The chain combines TRBV15 with TRBJ2-7; D is unclear. Germline CDR1 is LNHNV and CDR2 is YYDKDF (reference sequence). This CDR3 spans 14 amino acids. V lost 1 base and J lost 5, with 12 bases in between. The complete variable domain, with remaining parts taken from reference TRBV15 and TRBJ2-7, reads DAMVIQNPRYQVTQFGKPVTLSCSQTLNHNVMYWYQQKSSQAPKLLFHYYDKDFNNEADTPDNFQSRRPNTSFCFLDIRSPGLGDTAMYLCATSRGTAPDEQYFGPGTRLTVT.